This T cell receptor beta chain was documented in a study of shared clonotypes between healthy human individuals (dated by TCRdb to the early 2020s). With regard to the full study: A couple of women and a few men aged 18 to 49 years were included in the cohort. For each donor, three plates each were used for CD4 naive and CD4 memory, two plates were used for CD8 naive, and one plate was used for CD8 memory. To estimate repertoire size and how much clonotypes are shared between individuals, the study performed deep sequencing of blood TCR repertoires from about five healthy adults. To increase sequencing depth and limit assay-specific biases, different laboratories used diverse techniques to prepare libraries and sequence TCR repertoires. Between about 0.9 and 9 billion PBMCs per donor were obtained by leukapheresis. What the work shows at the level of the full study, not this receptor alone: Larger estimated clonotype richness was generally found for naive subsets than for memory subsets. Only blood was sampled, and tissue TCR repertoires likely differ from those in blood. Compared with non-shared clonotypes, the clonotypes found in all four sorted-subset donors had higher generation probabilities. Based on pairwise subsampling, the degree of clonotype sharing among donors was expected to be affected by sequencing depth. Roughly 5% of naive CD4, 3% to 3.5% of naive CD8, around 2.3% of memory CD4, and about 0.4% of memory CD8 clonotypes were shared across several donors. Rarefaction of sorted-subset datasets indicated incomplete sequencing despite the large sequencing depth. Because the study included only a small number of donors, the genetic and exposure-history diversity represented was limited.

TCR CDR3 regions were amplified from genomic DNA by multiplex PCR using the deep immunoSEQ assay. Extracted genomic DNA from each cell subset was spread evenly across all wells of several immunoSEQ 96-well plates, with each plate serving as a replicate. For sorted subsets, around 0.2 ug genomic DNA, equal to approximately 30,000 T cell genomes, was loaded into each replicate PCR. The purified libraries were quantified using a Qubit 3.0 fluorometer, sized with a Bioanalyzer 2100, and then quantified again using the KAPA Library Quantification kit. Every immunoSEQ 96-well plate was sequenced on a separate single-read 150-cycle Illumina NextSeq 550 flow cell. In the authors' own workflow: Because only junctional sequences without quality scores were contained in the immunoSEQ output, filtering matching that applied to full-length reads could not be performed. Sequences were annotated with PyIR, a Python wrapper for IgBLAST v1.9, using IMGT germline references to assign V/J genes and CDR3. Reads with weak V/J assignments (E-value above 1e-6), missing CDR3, stop codons, out-of-frame junctions, or ambiguous translated residues were removed. V3J clonotypes were defined as sequences sharing an identical inferred V gene, J gene, and CDR3 amino acid sequence. Percentage overlap between repertoires was calculated by dividing the number of shared unique clonotypes by the size of the smaller repertoire. RTK rarefaction, the Chao1 estimator, and Recon v2.1 estimates of unobserved clonotypes were used to assess repertoire richness. Generation probabilities for all TCRbeta clonotypes obtained by the gDNA method from a few donors were computed using OLGA. TCRdb provides this immuneACCESS table in a form limited to in-frame rearrangements. Some clones are lacking; in checked studies, under half of them reflect an unresolved V gene, and why the rest are absent is not known. That table is the source of V, J and clone size, and D and trimming were worked out from the DNA. Recorded for this sample are 2 million to 2.5 million clones; around 95% of them occurred a single time. The ten largest make up 0.1% to 0.15% of the sample.

The donors were healthy, HIV-negative adults who had no recently reported acute infections or vaccinations. All donors were Caucasian adults living in Nashville, Tennessee, USA. CD4+ T cells were enriched by magnetic negative selection, after which naive cells were positively selected on CD45RA and the negative fraction was taken as the memory subset. After blood collection by leukapheresis, PBMCs were isolated using Ficoll-Histopaque density gradient centrifugation and then cryopreserved in the vapor phase of liquid nitrogen. Analytical flow cytometry was used to check the purity and quantity of every magnetically sorted T cell population. Genomic DNA was isolated from each sorted fraction and quantified by UV absorbance on a Nanodrop 2000c. Regarding this clone: It has no known antigen specificity. Qualities for individual bases were not recorded, and no much larger clone is one base off.

Clipping removes 2 bases from V and 6 bases from J, with 10 as the unmatched junction base count. CDR1 SGHRS and CDR2 YFSETQ are derived from the germline V gene. The CDR3, from cysteine to phenylalanine, totals 15 residues. The retained sequence is limited to the CDR3, 45 bases, with the frame set at the first base. This TCR derives from a man aged 18 to 29 in good health. The chain was built from TRBV5-1 and TRBJ2-7; 8 bases in between match TRBD1. Sequencing was done on a sample of naive CD4+ T cells sorted from blood. This sample's cell subset or site label indicates: CD45RA+ positively selected. The nucleotides are TGCGCCAGCAGCTTTCTGGACAGGGAGAAATCCGAGCAGTACTTC. This sequence encodes CASSFLDREKSEQYF. With the portions outside the CDR3 filled from the reference TRBV5-1 and TRBJ2-7 genes, the complete variable region becomes KAGVTQTPRYLIKTRGQQVTLSCSPISGHRSVSWYQQTPGQGLQFLFEYFSETQRNKGNFPGRFSGRQFSNSRSEMNVSTLELGDSALYLCASSFLDREKSEQYFGPGTRLTVT.